This TCR beta chain stems from a study of CD8 T cells in Susac syndrome. General observations from the study: The study recognized that its TCR sequencing and HLA analysis covered a relatively small number of individuals.

A quantity of about 0.5 to 1 ug RNA underwent reverse transcription using random hexamers. By means of immunoSEQ multiplex PCR, TCR beta CDR3 spanning 54 Vbeta and 13 Jbeta underwent amplification. TCRdb independently ran MiXCR on the immunoSEQ multiplex PCR reads; one entry per CDR3 protein. The table records about 150,000 distinct CDR3 sequences, approximately 95% of them present only once. Concerning this clonotype: No antigen is known for it.

This CDR3 spans 15 amino acids. Trimming at V came to 5 bases and at J to 9 bases, leaving 10 bases not matched to a gene. Per germline, CDR1 SGHRS and CDR2 YFSETQ. Sequenced material: CD4+ T cells from PBMCs. This sequence joins TRBV5-1 and TRBJ1-6, with 8 nucleotides matching TRBD1. The sequence was collected from a human donor with Susac syndrome. The CDR3 loop is CASRDLQGGGSPLHF. The CDR3 nucleotides are TGCGCCAGCAGGGATTTACAGGGGGGAGGTTCACCCCTCCACTTT.